This T cell receptor (beta chain) was identified during a study of blood T cells in healthy people across ages. Study-level results: There was a strong correlation between TCR beta diversity and naive T cell percentage.

Only a few counts were recorded for this clonotype. Its antigen is undetermined. PCR was performed a second time for about 6 to 11 cycles using a sample-barcoded 5' primer and a J-beta primer mix. Each CDR3 protein gets one entry after TCRdb re-called the 5' RACE reads with MiXCR. This table holds about 640,000 distinct CDR3 sequences, around 54% found once. Peripheral blood samples of roughly 9.8 milliliters were drawn from each donor. V was pared by 3 bases and J by 8 bases, with 17 bases between. Germline V gene data show CDR1 as KGHSH and CDR2 as LQKENI. The CDR3 covers 15 residues. The chain employs TRBV18 and TRBJ2-1; D may be TRBD1 (5 bases). The sequence was obtained from a man between 60 and 75 years old in good health. Sequenced: blood. The CDR3: CASSPYRSSRDEQFF. CDR3 DNA sequence: TGTGCCAGCTCACCTTACAGGTCCAGCAGAGATGAGCAGTTCTTC.